This TCR beta chain was obtained from a study of cytomegalovirus exposure and HLA in healthy donors. Use of 60 Vbeta and 13 Jbeta primers characterized the PCR. Clones were read by immunoSEQ multiplex PCR, and TCRdb kept only the in-frame ones, dropping some. The table shows roughly 110,000 clones, with approximately 80% occurring only once. This TCR derives from a young woman in good health and CMV-seronegative. Sequencing was carried out using PBMCs.

CDR3 protein: CATTGTGNEKLFF. The CDR3 nucleotides are TGTGCCACTACCGGGACAGGGAATGAAAAACTGTTTTTT. The V gene is TRBV19, the J gene TRBJ1-4; 9 bases align to TRBD1. V shed 10 bases and J 5 bases; nucleotides not matched to a gene: 5. The CDR3 loop spans 13 amino acids. Germline V gene data show CDR1 as LNHDA and CDR2 as SQIVND (reference sequence).